Below are 4 T cell receptor beta chains sequenced from a single sample in a study of response to subunit inactivated influenza vaccine. MiXCR, applied by TCRdb to the RT-PCR reads, yields one record per CDR3 protein. The table lists 630,000 or so distinct CDR3 sequences, 15% to 19% of them singletons, with 11% in the top ten. Source: PBMCs from blood, taken 12 days after vaccination. The receptor source for this set is a middle-aged man who received an inactivated influenza vaccine.

This clonotype was found a few times. This chain uses TRBV9 with TRBJ2-2, with 7 bases aligning to TRBD1. The trim removed 4 bases at V and 11 bases at J, leaving 5 bases unmatched. This CDR3 spans 12 amino acids. The V gene's germline CDR1 is SGDLS and CDR2 YYNGEE. The CDR3 DNA follows: TGTGCCAGCAGCACCCACAGGGGCGAGCTGTTTTTT. Residues: CASSTHRGELFF.

In this sample, this clonotype turned up a few times. This chain connects TRBV12-3 or TRBV12-4 to TRBJ2-3, with TRBD2 matching over 7 bases. Trimming cost V 3 bases and J 6 bases; bases outside gene matches: 6. The CDR3 covers 14 residues. The CDR3 bases are TGTGCCAGCAGTTTCTTGAGGGGAGGGGATACGCAGTATTTT. Its protein is CASSFLRGGDTQYF.

There are many counts of this clonotype. The genes are TRBV29-1 and TRBJ2-3; 10 positions match TRBD2. Looked up from germline, CDR1 is SQVTM and CDR2 is ANQGSEA. The junction had 9 bases not matched to a gene; V was cut back by 1 base and J by 8 bases. The CDR3 consists of 15 residues. The CDR3 reads CSVEGGLALQGTQYF. DNA for the CDR3: TGCAGCGTTGAAGGGGGACTAGCGCTTCAGGGTACGCAGTATTTT.

Only a few counts were recorded for this clonotype. J is TRBJ2-3 and V is TRBV12-3 or TRBV12-4; 9 bases align to TRBD2. After removal of 2 bases from V and 2 bases from J, the junction contained 11 bases not matched to a gene. This CDR3 is 18 amino acids long. The CDR3 nucleotides read TGTGCCAGCAGTTTATTTTCCTGGAGCGGGAGGTACACAGATACGCAGTATTTT. Its translation is CASSLFSWSGRYTDTQYF.